This TCR beta chain was captured in a study of T cell repertoires in cytomegalovirus infection. V lost 6 bases, J lost 5 bases, and 6 bases stayed unmatched. Germline CDR1 MGHDK, CDR2 SYGVNS. The CDR3 contains 13 residues. TCRdb reanalysed the reads using MiXCR and keeps one entry per CDR3 protein. In the table there are approximately 910,000 distinct CDR3 sequences, under 40% of which are singletons. Comment on this clonotype: What it recognizes is unknown.

The receptor comes from a human donor in good health (CMV status not recorded). Some clones in this sample may be carry-over from other donors' samples. The V call is TRBV25-1, the J call TRBJ1-2; 7 nucleotides agree with TRBD1. This material consisted of cultured CD8+ T cells from PBMCs, taken from culture after CMV antigen stimulation. CDR3: CASRRGTAYGYTF. The CDR3 nucleotides read TGTGCCAGCAGAAGGGGGACAGCTTATGGCTACACCTTC.